This T cell receptor (beta chain) was documented in a study of T cell responses to AZD1222 COVID-19 vaccine. Study observations and caveats: Once two AZD1222 doses were given, Spike-specific TCR breadth and depth went up. Possibly, clonal diversity was underestimated; donors were largely white British and included more females.

J gave up 7 bases and V 1 base, and 7 bases lay outside the gene matches. The CDR3 spans 15 residues. CDR1 and CDR2 (germline): SGHTA, FQGTGA. Turning to this clone: Antigen unknown.

The data were produced by immunoSEQ multiplex PCR, yet TCRdb's version contains in-frame clones alone and is incomplete. Seen here are 50,000 to 60,000 clones, roughly 80% observed once, and the top ten hold 5%. The sequencing used peripheral blood, collected 28 days after the second AZD1222 dose. This TCR came from an adult who received the AZD1222 COVID-19 vaccine. The chain is built from TRBV7-3 and TRBJ2-1; 7 nucleotides align to TRBD2. The DNA for the CDR3 is TGTGCCAGCAGCTTAATGGCGGGAGAGCAGAATGAGCAGTTCTTC. Translation: CASSLMAGEQNEQFF.